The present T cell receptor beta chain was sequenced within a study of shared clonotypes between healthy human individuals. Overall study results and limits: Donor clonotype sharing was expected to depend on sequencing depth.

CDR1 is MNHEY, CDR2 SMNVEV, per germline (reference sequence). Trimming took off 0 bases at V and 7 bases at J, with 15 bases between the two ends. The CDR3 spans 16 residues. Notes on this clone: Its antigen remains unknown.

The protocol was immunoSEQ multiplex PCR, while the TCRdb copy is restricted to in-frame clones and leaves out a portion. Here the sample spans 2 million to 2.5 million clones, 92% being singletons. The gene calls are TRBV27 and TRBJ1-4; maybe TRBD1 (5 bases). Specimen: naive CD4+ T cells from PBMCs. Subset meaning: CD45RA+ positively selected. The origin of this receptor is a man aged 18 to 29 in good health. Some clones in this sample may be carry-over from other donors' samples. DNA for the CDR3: TGTGCCAGCAGTTTATCGATGGGGGGAATCGGTGAAAAACTGTTTTTT. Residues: CASSLSMGGIGEKLFF.